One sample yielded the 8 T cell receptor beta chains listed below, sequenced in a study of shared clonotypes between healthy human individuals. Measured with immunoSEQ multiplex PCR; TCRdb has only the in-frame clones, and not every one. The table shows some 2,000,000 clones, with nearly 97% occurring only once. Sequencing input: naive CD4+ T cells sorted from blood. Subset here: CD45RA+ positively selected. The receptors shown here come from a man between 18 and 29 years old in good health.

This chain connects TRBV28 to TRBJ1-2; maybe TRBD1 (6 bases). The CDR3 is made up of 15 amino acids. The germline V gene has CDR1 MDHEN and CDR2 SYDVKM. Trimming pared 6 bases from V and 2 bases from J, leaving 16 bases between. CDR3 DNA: TGTGCCAGCAGGGGGATTTCGGGGGGCAACTATGGCTACACCTTC. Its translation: CASRGISGGNYGYTF.

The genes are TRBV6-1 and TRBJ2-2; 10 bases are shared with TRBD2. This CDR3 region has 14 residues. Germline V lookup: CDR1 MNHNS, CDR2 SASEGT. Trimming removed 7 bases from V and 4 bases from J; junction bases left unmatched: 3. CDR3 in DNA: TGTGCCAGCAAAATAGCGGGGGGCACCGGGGAGCTGTTTTTT. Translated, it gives CASKIAGGTGELFF.

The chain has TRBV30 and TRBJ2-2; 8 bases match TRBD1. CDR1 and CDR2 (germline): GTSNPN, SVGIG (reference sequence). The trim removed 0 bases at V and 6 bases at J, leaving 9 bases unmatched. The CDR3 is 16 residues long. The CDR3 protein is CAWSVPGTGRSGELFF. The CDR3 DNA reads TGTGCCTGGAGTGTTCCAGGGACAGGAAGGTCCGGGGAGCTGTTTTTT.

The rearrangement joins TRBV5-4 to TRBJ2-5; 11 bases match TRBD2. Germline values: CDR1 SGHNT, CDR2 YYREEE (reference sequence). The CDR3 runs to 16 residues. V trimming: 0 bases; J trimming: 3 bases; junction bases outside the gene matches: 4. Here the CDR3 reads CASSLGSGRGKETQYF. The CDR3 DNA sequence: TGTGCCAGCAGCTTGGGTAGCGGGAGGGGGAAAGAGACCCAGTACTTC.

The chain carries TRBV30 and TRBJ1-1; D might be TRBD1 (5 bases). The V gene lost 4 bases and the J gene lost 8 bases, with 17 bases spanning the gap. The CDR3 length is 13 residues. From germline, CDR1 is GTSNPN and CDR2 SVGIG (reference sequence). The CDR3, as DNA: TGTGCCTGGACCCTCGACAGCGCTGTAGAAGCTTTCTTT. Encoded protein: CAWTLDSAVEAFF.

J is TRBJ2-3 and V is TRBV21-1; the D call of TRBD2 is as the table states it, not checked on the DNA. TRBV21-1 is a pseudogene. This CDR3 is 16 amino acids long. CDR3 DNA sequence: TGTGCCAGCAGCAAGGTTCCCGGGACTAGCAACGATACGCAGTATTTT. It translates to CASSKVPGTSNDTQYF.

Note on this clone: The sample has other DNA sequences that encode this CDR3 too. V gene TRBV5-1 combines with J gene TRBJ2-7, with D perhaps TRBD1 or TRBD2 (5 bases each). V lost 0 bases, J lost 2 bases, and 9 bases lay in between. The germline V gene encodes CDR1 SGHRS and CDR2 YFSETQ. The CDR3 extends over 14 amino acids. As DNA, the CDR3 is TGCGCCAGCAGCTTGGAGGGACCACCCTACGAGCAGTACTTC. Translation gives CASSLEGPPYEQYF.

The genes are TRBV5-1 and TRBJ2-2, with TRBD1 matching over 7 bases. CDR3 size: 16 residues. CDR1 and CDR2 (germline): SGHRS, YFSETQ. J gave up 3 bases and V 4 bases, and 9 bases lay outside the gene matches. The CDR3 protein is CASSPPRDSYTGELFF. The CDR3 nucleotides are TGCGCCAGCAGCCCTCCACGGGACAGTTACACCGGGGAGCTGTTTTTT. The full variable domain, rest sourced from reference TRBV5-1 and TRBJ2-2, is KAGVTQTPRYLIKTRGQQVTLSCSPISGHRSVSWYQQTPGQGLQFLFEYFSETQRNKGNFPGRFSGRQFSNSRSEMNVSTLELGDSALYLCASSPPRDSYTGELFFGEGSRLTVL.